One sample yielded the 15 T cell receptor beta chains listed below, sequenced in a study of blood T cell repertoires in COVID-19. Libraries were prepared by immunoSEQ multiplex PCR; TCRdb keeps only in-frame clonotypes and omits some of them. The table lists roughly 140,000 clones, 60% to 85% of them singletons, with more than 1.5% in the top ten. Sequenced input: peripheral blood. These receptors were collected from a woman aged 60 to 75 with acute or convalescent COVID-19.

This clone appeared once. V gene TRBV13 combines with J gene TRBJ2-3; D uncertain. Looked up from germline, CDR1 is PRHDT and CDR2 is FYEKMQ (reference sequence). This CDR3 comprises 15 residues. V gave up 3 bases and J gave up 2 bases, with 12 bases separating them. The CDR3 bases are TGTGCCAGCAGCTTTCGCCCCCTACTCACAGATACGCAGTATTTT. This gives the protein CASSFRPLLTDTQYF.

This chain links TRBV19 with TRBJ2-4, with D maybe TRBD1 (6 bases). V shed 0 bases and J shed 15 bases, with 21 bases lying between them. Germline values: CDR1 LNHDA, CDR2 SQIVND (reference sequence). The CDR3 spans 15 residues. The CDR3 bases are TGTGCCAGTAGTATAGATAGTAGGCAGGGGCCCCCCTTGTACTTC. It translates to CASSIDSRQGPPLYF. Together with reference TRBV19 and TRBJ2-4, the CDR3 gives the full variable domain: DGGITQSPKYLFRKEGQNVTLSCEQNLNHDAMYWYRQDPGQGLRLIYYSQIVNDFQKGDIAEGYSVSREKKESFPLTVTSAQKNPTAFYLCASSIDSRQGPPLYFGAGTRLSVL.

This rearrangement joins TRBV28 to TRBJ2-2, with a possible D match to TRBD1 (6 bases). Trimming left V 1 base short and J 1 base short, with 7 bases between. This CDR3 contains 15 residues. Germline V gene data show CDR1 as MDHEN and CDR2 as SYDVKM. Here the CDR3 DNA reads TGTGCCAGCAGTTTATTACAGGGGAACACCGGGGAGCTGTTTTTT. It encodes CASSLLQGNTGELFF.

The chain carries TRBV6-5 and TRBJ1-6; a weak D match, TRBD1 (6 bases). Germline V gene sequence: CDR1 MNHEY, CDR2 SVGAGI. Trimming shortened V by 2 bases and J by 14 bases, and 16 bases separated the two germline ends. CDR3 size: 14 residues. The CDR3 nucleotides read TGTGCCAGCAGTTACAACAGGGTTACCCGGGCCCTCCACTTT. Encoded protein: CASSYNRVTRALHF.

This clone turned up a few times. The chain carries TRBV28 and TRBJ1-5, with a tentative D call TRBD1 (6 bases). The CDR3 is 14 residues long. V lost 1 base and J 8 bases, leaving 12 bases between the germline ends. Germline values: CDR1 MDHEN, CDR2 SYDVKM. CDR3 residues: CASSLLAGVEPQHF. The DNA for the CDR3 is TGTGCCAGCAGTTTATTAGCAGGGGTGGAGCCCCAGCATTTT.

CDR3 protein: CAWSTDSQETQYF. CDR3 DNA sequence: TGTGCCTGGTCGACGGACAGCCAAGAGACCCAGTACTTC. The V call is TRBV30, the J call TRBJ2-5; D might be TRBD1 (6 bases). The CDR3 is 13 amino acids. Germline lookup yields CDR1 GTSNPN and CDR2 SVGIG (reference sequence). V lost 5 bases, J lost 1 base, and 11 bases lay in between.

This clone was seen only a few times. The J gene is TRBJ2-3, the V gene TRBV9, with TRBD2 matching 11 bases. V shed 3 bases and J 2 bases; nucleotides not matched to a gene: 2. The CDR3 extends over 15 amino acids. Germline V lookup: CDR1 SGDLS, CDR2 YYNGEE. CDR3 region: CASSALAGDTDTQYF. The CDR3 DNA reads as TGTGCCAGCAGCGCACTAGCGGGGGACACAGATACGCAGTATTTT.

The chain carries TRBV28 and TRBJ1-1; tentatively, D is TRBD1 (5 bases). V was pared by 2 bases and J by 3 bases, with 10 bases between. The CDR3 has 14 amino acids. Germline V CDR1 and CDR2: MDHEN, SYDVKM. CDR3 DNA sequence: TGTGCCAGCAGTTTACAGGGCCGACACACTGAAGCTTTCTTT. The encoded protein is CASSLQGRHTEAFF. Together with reference TRBV28 and TRBJ1-1, the CDR3 gives the full variable domain: DVKVTQSSRYLVKRTGEKVFLECVQDMDHENMFWYRQDPGLGLRLIYFSYDVKMKEKGDIPEGYSVSREKKERFSLILESASTNQTSMYLCASSLQGRHTEAFFGQGTRLTVV.

The chain has TRBV5-6 and TRBJ1-6; the match to TRBD1 covers 8 bases. With V trimmed by 1 base and J by 9 bases, 12 bases remained unmatched. The CDR3 loop spans 17 amino acids. Germline V lookup: CDR1 SGHDT, CDR2 YYEEEE. The CDR3 region is CASSLRFGTGGSSPLHF. DNA for the CDR3: TGTGCCAGCAGCTTGCGGTTTGGGACAGGAGGAAGTTCACCCCTCCACTTT.

This clone was detected only a few times. The chain combines TRBV28 with TRBJ2-4, with 7 bases aligning to TRBD1. The V gene's germline CDR1 is MDHEN and CDR2 SYDVKM. The CDR3 loop spans 15 amino acids. With 7 bases clipped from V and 0 bases from J, the junction kept 6 bases outside the gene matches. The CDR3 is CASINRGLAKNIQYF. For the CDR3, the DNA is TGTGCCAGCATAAACAGGGGCCTAGCCAAAAACATTCAGTACTTC.

J is TRBJ2-7 and V is TRBV27, with 9 bases fitting TRBD1. The germline CDR1 and CDR2 sequences are MNHEY and SMNVEV (reference sequence). CDR3 length: 19 amino acids. V trimming: 5 bases; J trimming: 1 base; junction bases outside the gene matches: 18. The CDR3 nucleotides are TGTGCCAGCAGTACCCAGTCCCGGGACAGGGTTAGGTTTTCCTACGAGCAGTACTTC. This encodes CASSTQSRDRVRFSYEQYF.

The chain carries TRBV6-1 and TRBJ1-2; no clear D. V was cut by 2 bases and J by 8 bases, with 6 bases left in between. The CDR3 sequence is 11 residues long. Germline V lookup: CDR1 MNHNS, CDR2 SASEGT. The CDR3: CASSENEGYTF. The CDR3 nucleotides are TGTGCCAGCAGTGAAAACGAGGGCTACACCTTC.

In the case of this clone: Other nucleotide sequences in the sample specify the same CDR3. CDR3 region: CASSALYEQYF. CDR3 bases: TGTGCCAGCAGTGCCCTCTACGAGCAGTACTTC. The chain couples TRBV25-1 to TRBJ2-7; unclear D gene. CDR1 and CDR2 (germline): MGHDK, SYGVNS. Deletions cut 4 bases from V and 3 bases from J, with 4 bases between. CDR3 length equals 11 residues.

The chain links TRBV18 to TRBJ2-7; a weak D match, TRBD1 (6 bases). Per the germline V gene, CDR1 is KGHSH and CDR2 is LQKENI. The CDR3 is 15 amino acids. Trimming removed 6 bases from V and 2 bases from J, with 17 bases in between. The CDR3 bases are TGTGCCAGCTCCAAAGGGGGTTTTGATACCTACGAGCAGTACTTC. This sequence encodes CASSKGGFDTYEQYF.

The rearrangement uses TRBV5-1 and TRBJ2-5; 10 bases map to TRBD2. CDR3 length: 16 amino acids. With 4 bases clipped from V and 4 bases from J, the junction kept 10 bases outside the gene matches. CDR1 and CDR2 (germline): SGHRS, YFSETQ. CDR3 DNA: TGCGCCAGCAGCCCGCTGAATGAGCGGGAGGGAGAGACCCAGTACTTC. It codes for CASSPLNEREGETQYF. The full variable domain, with the rest looked up from reference TRBV5-1 and TRBJ2-5, is KAGVTQTPRYLIKTRGQQVTLSCSPISGHRSVSWYQQTPGQGLQFLFEYFSETQRNKGNFPGRFSGRQFSNSRSEMNVSTLELGDSALYLCASSPLNEREGETQYFGPGTRLLVL.